This T cell receptor beta chain was captured in a study of human T cells and chemical hapten exposure. This CDR3 comprises 15 residues. CDR1 is SGHTA, CDR2 FQGNSA, per germline. Trimming cost V 4 bases and J 3 bases, with 16 bases left between them. Whole-study results and caveats: Significantly greater numbers of large CDR3 similarity clusters came from expanded TCRs than from controls.

TCRdb independently ran MiXCR on the RACE reads; one entry per CDR3 protein. The table has about 96,000 distinct CDR3 sequences, about 9.6% seen once; the top ten hold about 2%. Regarding this clonotype: The antigen remains unidentified.

Sample time point: patch test 2, 6 weeks after DPC sensitization. The treatment denotes: therapeutic diphenylcyclopropenone sensitization with weekly scalp DPC. V usage is TRBV7-2 and J usage is TRBJ2-7; a possible D gene is TRBD1 (6 bases). The sample here was whole blood, taken in connection with sensitization to the hapten diphenylcyclopropenone (DPC). The receptor's source is a middle-aged woman with alopecia areata. Some clones in this sample may be carry-over from other donors' samples. DNA for the CDR3: TGTGCCAGCAGCTCGCAGGGGCTCAGCCTCTACGAGCAGTACTTC. It specifies CASSSQGLSLYEQYF.